This TCR beta chain comes out of a study of blood T cell repertoires in COVID-19. The germline CDR1 and CDR2 sequences are SQVTM and ANQGSEA. Trimming removed 4 bases at V and 7 bases at J, with 14 bases between. The CDR3 consists of 12 residues. Generated by immunoSEQ multiplex PCR, the TCRdb table keeps only in-frame clones and is missing some. The data contain about 35,000 clones, 75% to 90% of them seen just once; the ten biggest clones take up 42%. This clonotype was sampled from a human donor in a cohort sampled during active or convalescent COVID-19. The donor label of this sample is uncertain. Sequencing was performed on peripheral blood. The chain is built from TRBV29-1 and TRBJ2-7; D call uncertain. Written as DNA, the CDR3 is TGCAGCGTTGCCTGGCGCGTCGGGGAGCAGTACTTC. Translation gives CSVAWRVGEQYF.